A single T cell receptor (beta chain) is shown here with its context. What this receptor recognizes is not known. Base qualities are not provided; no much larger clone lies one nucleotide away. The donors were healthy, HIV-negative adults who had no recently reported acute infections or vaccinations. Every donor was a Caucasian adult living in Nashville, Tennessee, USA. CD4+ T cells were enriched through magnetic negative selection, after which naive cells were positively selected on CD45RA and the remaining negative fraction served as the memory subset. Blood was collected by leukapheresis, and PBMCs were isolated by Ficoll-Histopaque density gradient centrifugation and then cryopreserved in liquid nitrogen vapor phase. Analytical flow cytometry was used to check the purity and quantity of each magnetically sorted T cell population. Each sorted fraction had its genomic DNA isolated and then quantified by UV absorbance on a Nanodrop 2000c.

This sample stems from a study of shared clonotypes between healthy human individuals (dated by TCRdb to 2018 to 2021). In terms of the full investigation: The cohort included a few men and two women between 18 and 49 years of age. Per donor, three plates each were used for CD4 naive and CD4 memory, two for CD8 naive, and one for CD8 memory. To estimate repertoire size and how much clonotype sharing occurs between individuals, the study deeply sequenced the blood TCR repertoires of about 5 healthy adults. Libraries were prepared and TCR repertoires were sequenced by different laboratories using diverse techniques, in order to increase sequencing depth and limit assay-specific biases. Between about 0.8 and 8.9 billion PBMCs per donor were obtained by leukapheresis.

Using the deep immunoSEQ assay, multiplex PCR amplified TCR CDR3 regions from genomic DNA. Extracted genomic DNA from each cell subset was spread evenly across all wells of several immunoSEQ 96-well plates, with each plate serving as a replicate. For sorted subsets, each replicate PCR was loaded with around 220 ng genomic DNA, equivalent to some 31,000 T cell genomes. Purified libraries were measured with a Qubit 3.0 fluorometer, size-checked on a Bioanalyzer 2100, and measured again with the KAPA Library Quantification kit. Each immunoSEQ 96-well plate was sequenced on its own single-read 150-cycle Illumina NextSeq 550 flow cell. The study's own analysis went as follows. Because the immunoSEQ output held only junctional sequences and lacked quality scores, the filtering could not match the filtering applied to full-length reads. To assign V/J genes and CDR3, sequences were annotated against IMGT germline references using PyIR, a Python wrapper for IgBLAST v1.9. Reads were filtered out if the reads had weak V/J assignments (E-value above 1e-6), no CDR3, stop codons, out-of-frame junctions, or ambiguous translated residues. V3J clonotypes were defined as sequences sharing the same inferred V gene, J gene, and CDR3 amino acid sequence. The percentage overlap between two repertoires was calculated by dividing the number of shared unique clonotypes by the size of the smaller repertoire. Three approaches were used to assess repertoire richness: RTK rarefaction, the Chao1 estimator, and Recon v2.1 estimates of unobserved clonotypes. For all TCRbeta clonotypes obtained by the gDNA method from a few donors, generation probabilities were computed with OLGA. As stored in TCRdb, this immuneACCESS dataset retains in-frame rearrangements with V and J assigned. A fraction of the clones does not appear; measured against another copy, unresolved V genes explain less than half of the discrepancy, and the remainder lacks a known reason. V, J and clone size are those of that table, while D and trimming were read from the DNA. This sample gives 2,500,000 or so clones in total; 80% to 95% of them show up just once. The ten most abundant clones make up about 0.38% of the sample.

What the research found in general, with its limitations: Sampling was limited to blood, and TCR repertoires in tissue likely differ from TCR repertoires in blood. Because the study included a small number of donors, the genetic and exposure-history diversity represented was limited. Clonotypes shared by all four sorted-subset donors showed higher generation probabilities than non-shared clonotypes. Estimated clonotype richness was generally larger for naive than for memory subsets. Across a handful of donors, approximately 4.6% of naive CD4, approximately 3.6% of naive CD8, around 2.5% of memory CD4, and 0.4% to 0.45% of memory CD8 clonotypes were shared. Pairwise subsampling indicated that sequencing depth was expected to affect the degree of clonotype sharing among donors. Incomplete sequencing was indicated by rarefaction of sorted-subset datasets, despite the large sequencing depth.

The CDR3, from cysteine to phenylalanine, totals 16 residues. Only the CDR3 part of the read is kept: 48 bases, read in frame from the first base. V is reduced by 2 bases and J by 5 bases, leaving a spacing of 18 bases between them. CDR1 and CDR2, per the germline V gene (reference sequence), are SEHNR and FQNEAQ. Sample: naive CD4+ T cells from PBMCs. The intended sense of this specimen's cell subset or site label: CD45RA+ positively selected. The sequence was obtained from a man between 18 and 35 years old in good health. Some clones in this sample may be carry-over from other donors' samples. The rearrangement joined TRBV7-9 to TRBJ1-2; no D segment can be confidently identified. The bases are TGTGCCAGCAGCTTACAAGGGCTCCCGGTGGGGTATGGCTACACCTTC. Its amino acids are CASSLQGLPVGYGYTF.